What follows are 5 T cell receptor beta chains derived from one specimen sequenced in a study of T cell changes during pregnancy in multiple sclerosis. Profiled with immunoSEQ multiplex PCR; TCRdb holds only in-frame clones, not every one. Here the sample spans some 80,000 clones, about 95% being singletons. The sequences come from peripheral blood, collected in the third trimester of pregnancy. These receptors came from a female donor with multiple sclerosis, enrolled in a pregnancy study.

This chain links TRBV4-1 with TRBJ1-1, with 7 bases fitting TRBD1. CDR1 is MGHRA, CDR2 YSYEKL, per germline. V dropped 6 bases and J dropped 6; count of bases not matched to a gene: 10. The CDR3 extends over 14 amino acids. The CDR3 bases are TGCGCCAGCAGTCAGAGGCAGGGGGAAGCTGAAGCTTTCTTT. Protein product: CASSQRQGEAEAFF.

This clone was observed a few times. The chain employs TRBV6-5 and TRBJ2-3; 13 bases map to TRBD2. The CDR3 is 15 amino acids. Germline values: CDR1 MNHEY, CDR2 SVGAGI. The ends lost 2 bases at V and 4 bases at J; junction bases unmatched: 0. This chain's CDR3 is CASSYTSGGADTQYF. CDR3 bases: TGTGCCAGCAGTTACACTAGCGGGGGGGCAGATACGCAGTATTTT.

The chain links TRBV19 to TRBJ1-1; 7 bases agree with TRBD1. This CDR3 is 14 amino acids long. The J segment lost 2 bases and the V segment lost 11 bases, leaving 11 bases of the junction unmatched. CDR1 LNHDA and CDR2 SQIVND come from the germline V gene (reference sequence). CDR3 bases: TGTGCCTGCACCTACAGGGGTTTAAACACTGAAGCTTTCTTT. This codes for CACTYRGLNTEAFF.

The V gene is TRBV7-8, the J gene TRBJ1-5; tentatively, D is TRBD1 (5 bases). This CDR3 is 15 amino acids long. Per germline, CDR1 SGHVS and CDR2 FQNEAQ. V was clipped by 5 bases and J by 0 bases, with 11 bases between them. This CDR3 is CASSPWGRSNQPQHF. The CDR3 DNA follows: TGTGCCAGCAGCCCCTGGGGCCGTAGCAATCAGCCCCAGCATTTT.

The chain combines TRBV15 with TRBJ2-7; a possible D gene is TRBD1 (5 bases). CDR1 and CDR2 (germline): LNHNV, YYDKDF (reference sequence). The V end was cut by 4 bases, the J end by 7 bases, with 20 bases between. This CDR3 comprises 15 residues. CDR3 protein: CATSNRSLKQAEQYF. CDR3 bases: TGTGCCACCAGCAACCGATCCCTGAAACAGGCAGAGCAGTACTTC.